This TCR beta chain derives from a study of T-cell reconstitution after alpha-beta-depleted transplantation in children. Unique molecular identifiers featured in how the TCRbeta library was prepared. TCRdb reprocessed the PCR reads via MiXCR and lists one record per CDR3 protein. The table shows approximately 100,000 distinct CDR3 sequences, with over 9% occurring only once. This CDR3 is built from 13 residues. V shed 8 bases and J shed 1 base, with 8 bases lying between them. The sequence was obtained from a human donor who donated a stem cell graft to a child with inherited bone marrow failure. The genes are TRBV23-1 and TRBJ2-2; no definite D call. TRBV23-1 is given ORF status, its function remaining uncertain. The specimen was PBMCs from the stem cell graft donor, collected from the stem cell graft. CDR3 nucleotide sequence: TGCGCCAGCGGCCACCTGAACACCGGGGAGCTGTTTTTT. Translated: CASGHLNTGELFF.